A selection of T cell receptor beta chains follows, all from one sample in a study of blood T cells in healthy people across ages. In TCRdb, the 5' RACE reads were re-called with MiXCR into one record per CDR3 protein. The profile shows approximately 780,000 distinct CDR3 sequences, about a quarter of them singletons. The data also belong to a second study, concerning T cells of mothers and their children.

Sequencing used blood. These receptors were taken from a boy between 10 and 17 years old in good health. The CDR3 runs from the conserved cysteine through the conserved F or W. The D gene is left open where the match is weak. Size values are once, few and many counts, or a class for expanded clones, and some rows have none.

j_call v_call d_call clone_size cdr3_aa cdr3_nt
TRBJ2-7 TRBV29-1 NA few CSVETDDRPYEQYF TGCAGCGTTGAAACCGACGACAGGCCCTACGAGCAGTACTTC
TRBJ2-7 TRBV6-1 NA NA CASSDAGVGSPYEQYF TGTGCCAGCAGCGACGCCGGGGTAGGCAGCCCCTACGAGCAGTACTTC
TRBJ2-4 TRBV9 NA NA CASSVDDRAKNIQYF TGTGCCAGCAGCGTAGATGACAGGGCCAAAAACATTCAGTACTTC
TRBJ2-6 TRBV3-1 NA NA CASSAHRAGANVLTF TGTGCCAGCAGCGCCCACAGGGCTGGGGCCAACGTCCTGACTTTC
TRBJ1-1 TRBV29-1 NA few CSVGGLTEAFF TGCAGCGTTGGGGGGTTAACTGAAGCTTTCTTT
TRBJ2-6 TRBV5-1 NA NA CASSLVGGPSQSGANVLTF TGCGCCAGCAGCTTGGTTGGGGGGCCTTCCCAATCTGGGGCCAACGTCCTGACTTTC
TRBJ2-1 TRBV10-3 NA few CAIKGNEQFF TGTGCCATCAAAGGAAATGAGCAGTTCTTC
TRBJ1-2 TRBV20-1 NA NA CSAAGARGYGYTF TGCAGTGCAGCAGGGGCCCGGGGCTATGGCTACACCTTC
TRBJ2-4 TRBV4-1 NA NA CASSQDTLSKNIQYF TGCGCCAGCAGCCAAGATACACTGTCCAAAAACATTCAGTACTTC
TRBJ1-2 TRBV18 NA NA CASSPSREGGYTF TGTGCCAGCTCACCGTCCAGGGAGGGAGGCTACACCTTC
TRBJ2-1 TRBV21-1 NA few CASSKLTCADIAYAGGPTSNEQFF TGTGCCAGCAGCAAACTAACCTGCGCGGATATTGCTTATGCGGGGGGCCCTACATCAAATGAGCAGTTCTTC
TRBJ2-1 TRBV12-3/TRBV12-4 NA few CVIGAVNEQFF TGTGTCATCGGGGCGGTTAATGAGCAGTTCTTC
TRBJ1-5 TRBV7-6 TRBD1 NA CASSLRPSGQGAGNQPQHF TGTGCCAGCAGCTTAAGGCCCTCGGGACAGGGGGCCGGGAATCAGCCCCAGCATTTT
TRBJ1-2 TRBV14 TRBD1 few CASSEDREDGYTF TGTGCCAGCAGCGAGGACAGGGAGGATGGCTACACCTTC
TRBJ2-3 TRBV7-9 NA few CASSSLLGAGDTQYF TGTGCCAGCAGCTCTTTACTGGGGGCCGGAGATACGCAGTATTTT
TRBJ2-5 TRBV20-1 TRBD1 few CSAARDRVETQYF TGCAGTGCTGCTAGGGACAGGGTAGAGACCCAGTACTTC
TRBJ2-5 TRBV11-2 TRBD2 few CASSATGAGGETQYF TGTGCCAGCAGCGCCACCGGGGCCGGGGGGGAGACCCAGTACTTC
TRBJ2-1 TRBV3-1 NA NA CASSQGGAGGNNEQFF TGTGCCAGCAGCCAAGGTGGGGCCGGCGGGAACAATGAGCAGTTCTTC